This TCR beta chain was profiled in a study of CD4 and CD8 cells across lung adenocarcinoma regions. Localized lung adenocarcinoma, a non-small cell lung cancer, affected the donors. TCRdb reprocessed the PCR reads via MiXCR and lists one record per CDR3 protein. The table lists about 12,000 distinct CDR3 sequences, over 45% of them singletons. This clonotype was recorded once. The CDR3 runs to 15 residues. The germline CDR1 and CDR2 sequences are ENHRY and SYGVKD. The sequencing input was CD8+ T cells from the margin of a lung tumor. The chain carries TRBV10-3 and TRBJ2-3, with a weak D call TRBD2 (7 bases). The assigned J gene may be wrong: the sequence end matches TRBJ2-7 better. The receptor's source is a male donor with lung adenocarcinoma. The CD4 and CD8 labels of this study may be unreliable. Written as DNA, the CDR3 is TGTGCCGCGGGGAGGGGGGGCCGAGACCAAGATACGCAGTACTTC. Its translation is CAAGRGGRDQDTQYF.